These 22 T cell receptor beta chains were sequenced from one sample in a study of cytomegalovirus exposure and HLA in healthy donors. The PCR made use of 60 Vbeta and 13 Jbeta primers. The assay was immunoSEQ multiplex PCR, and TCRdb's table has in-frame clones only and misses some. The sample lists roughly 130,000 clones; roughly 80% were seen once. Source material: PBMCs. Receptors originate from a male donor in good health and CMV-seronegative.

This chain connects TRBV6-4 to TRBJ1-1; TRBD1 is a possible D gene (5 bases). Germline CDR1 reads MRHNA; CDR2 reads SNTAGT. This CDR3 is 13 amino acids long. The germline V and J ends were trimmed by 4 bases and 3 bases, with 9 bases remaining between them. The CDR3 sequence: CASSVAGHTEAFF. CDR3 coding DNA: TGTGCCAGCAGTGTAGCAGGGCACACTGAAGCTTTCTTT.

This clone was detected a few times. The rearrangement links TRBV6-4 to TRBJ2-1, with a possible D match to TRBD1 (5 bases). The germline CDR1 and CDR2 sequences are MRHNA and SNTAGT. This CDR3 is 16 amino acids long. V was shortened by 2 bases and J by 4 bases, with 15 bases between the two germline ends. CDR3 DNA sequence: TGTGCCAGCAGTGACGATGGGGCCGGGTCATACAATGAGCAGTTCTTC. This codes for CASSDDGAGSYNEQFF.

The rearrangement uses TRBV19 and TRBJ1-1; D possibly corresponds to TRBD1 (6 bases). V gave up 3 bases and J gave up 5 bases, with 10 bases separating them. The CDR3 runs 13 residues. Germline lookup yields CDR1 LNHDA and CDR2 SQIVND (reference sequence). In nucleotides, the CDR3 is TGTGCCAGTAGTATTGTTCAGGGGACTGAAGCTTTCTTT. Protein product: CASSIVQGTEAFF.

The rearrangement links TRBV28 to TRBJ2-3, with a weak D call TRBD1 (6 bases). Between the trimmed V and J ends, which lost 6 bases and 2 bases, there was a span of 18 bases. This CDR3 has 16 amino acids. Germline V lookup: CDR1 MDHEN, CDR2 SYDVKM. The CDR3 loop reads CASSSGTPTNTDTQYF. DNA for the CDR3: TGTGCCAGCAGCTCCGGGACACCGACTAACACAGATACGCAGTATTTT.

This clone was counted only a few times. This rearrangement joins TRBV4-3 to TRBJ1-2; 7 bases fit TRBD1. Germline-derived CDR1 and CDR2 are LGHNA and YSLEER. Unmatched junction bases numbered 5, after V lost 0 bases and J lost 4 bases. This CDR3 has 15 residues. CDR3 region: CASSQDSGTVYGYTF. The DNA for the CDR3 is TGCGCCAGCAGCCAAGATTCTGGGACAGTCTATGGCTACACCTTC.

The chain is built from TRBV6-1 and TRBJ1-5; D is perhaps TRBD1 (5 bases). The V gene lost 6 bases and the J gene lost 3 bases, with 9 bases spanning the gap. The CDR3 is made up of 13 amino acids. CDR1 and CDR2 (germline): MNHNS, SASEGT. The CDR3 is CASSRQPNQPQHF. The DNA of the CDR3 is TGTGCCAGCAGCAGACAGCCCAATCAGCCCCAGCATTTT.

The rearrangement links TRBV7-2 to TRBJ2-4; TRBD1 is a possible D gene (6 bases). The germline V gene has CDR1 SGHTA and CDR2 FQGNSA. V lost 5 bases to trimming and J lost 7 bases, with 12 bases between them. This CDR3 is built from 13 residues. The CDR3: CASSIPQGNIQYF. CDR3 in DNA: TGTGCCAGCAGCATTCCTCAGGGGAACATTCAGTACTTC.

J is TRBJ1-5 and V is TRBV30, with TRBD1 identical over 7 bases. The CDR3 runs 12 residues. The V segment lost 3 bases and the J segment 6 bases; nucleotides outside the gene matches: 2. In germline, CDR1 is GTSNPN, CDR2 SVGIG (reference sequence). The CDR3 spells CAWSRGTQPQHF. CDR3 sequence (DNA): TGTGCCTGGAGCAGGGGGACTCAGCCCCAGCATTTT.

The chain links TRBV30 to TRBJ1-2, with unresolved D. The length of the CDR3 is 10 residues. Germline CDR1 GTSNPN, CDR2 SVGIG (reference sequence). V gave up 4 bases and J gave up 6 bases, with 6 bases separating them. The CDR3: CAWMRDGYTF. DNA for the CDR3: TGTGCCTGGATGAGGGATGGCTACACCTTC. The full variable domain, in which reference TRBV30 and TRBJ1-2 provide the parts outside the CDR3, is SQTIHQWPATLVQPVGSPLSLECTVEGTSNPNLYWYRQAAGRGLQLLFYSVGIGQISSEVPQNLSASRPQDRQFILSSKKLLLSDSGFYLCAWMRDGYTFGSGTRLTVV.

The CDR3 loop reads CASSPKQGTGELFF. CDR3 nucleotide sequence: TGTGCCAGCTCACCAAAGCAGGGAACCGGGGAGCTGTTTTTT. The V and J genes are TRBV18 and TRBJ2-2, with TRBD1 as a possible D gene (5 bases). CDR3 size: 14 residues. Germline lookup yields CDR1 KGHSH and CDR2 LQKENI. V was pared by 2 bases and J by 5 bases, with 9 bases between.

The J gene is TRBJ2-5, the V gene TRBV30; 10 bases agree with TRBD2. CDR1 is GTSNPN and CDR2 is SVGIG in the germline V gene (reference sequence). The CDR3 extends over 12 amino acids. Trimming at V came to 4 bases and at J to 9 bases, leaving 5 bases not matched to a gene. CDR3 amino acids: CAWMEAGGSQYF. The CDR3 DNA sequence: TGTGCCTGGATGGAAGCGGGGGGGTCCCAGTACTTC.

V usage is TRBV5-4 and J usage is TRBJ1-1; D is possibly TRBD1 (5 bases). The V and J ends lost 4 bases and 0 bases respectively, with 13 bases between them. Per germline, CDR1 SGHNT and CDR2 YYREEE (reference sequence). This CDR3 has 15 residues. As DNA, the CDR3 is TGTGCCAGCAGCCCGATACAGGATATGAACACTGAAGCTTTCTTT. It is translated as CASSPIQDMNTEAFF. Based on the CDR3 plus reference TRBV5-4 and TRBJ1-1, the full variable domain is ETGVTQSPTHLIKTRGQQVTLRCSSQSGHNTVSWYQQALGQGPQFIFQYYREEENGRGNFPPRFSGLQFPNYSSELNVNALELDDSALYLCASSPIQDMNTEAFFGQGTRLTVV.

The rearrangement joins TRBV7-9 to TRBJ1-5; D unclear. Germline lookup yields CDR1 SEHNR and CDR2 FQNEAQ (reference sequence). This CDR3 has 13 residues. The V end lost 4 bases, the J end lost 0 bases, and 4 bases lay between the germline ends. The CDR3 DNA is TGTGCCAGCAGCTCGTATAGCAATCAGCCCCAGCATTTT. This translates into CASSSYSNQPQHF.

The rearrangement uses TRBV27 and TRBJ2-7; TRBD1 might be the D (5 bases). Germline V gene data show CDR1 as MNHEY and CDR2 as SMNVEV (reference sequence). The CDR3 sequence is 13 residues long. Trimming removed 3 bases at V and 0 bases at J, with 6 bases between. The CDR3 loop reads CASSLTVSYEQYF. The CDR3, as DNA: TGTGCCAGCAGTTTGACAGTCTCCTACGAGCAGTACTTC.

The V and J genes are TRBV9 and TRBJ2-2, with D unclear. The CDR3 length is 16 residues. Deletions cut 4 bases from V and 0 bases from J, with 13 bases between. Germline CDR1 and CDR2: SGDLS and YYNGEE. The DNA for the CDR3 is TGTGCCAGCAGCCCCCACGTCCAGTCGAACACCGGGGAGCTGTTTTTT. This gives the protein CASSPHVQSNTGELFF. Full variable domain (outside the CDR3, taken from reference TRBV9 and TRBJ2-2): DSGVTQTPKHLITATGQRVTLRCSPRSGDLSVYWYQQSLDQGLQFLIQYYNGEERAKGNILERFSAQQFPDLHSELNLSSLELGDSALYFCASSPHVQSNTGELFFGEGSRLTVL.

Concerning this clone: Other DNA sequences in this sample translate to the same CDR3. The chain recombines TRBV25-1 with TRBJ2-1, with 14 bases identical to TRBD2. V lost 4 bases and J lost 13; bases outside the gene matches: 3. Germline CDR1 and CDR2: MGHDK and SYGVNS. CDR3 length equals 13 residues. The CDR3 region is CASSGLAGGEQFF. The CDR3 nucleotides read TGTGCCAGCAGTGGACTAGCGGGAGGGGAACAGTTCTTC.

The rearrangement joins TRBV5-6 to TRBJ1-2, with 9 bases that match TRBD1. The trim removed 5 bases at V and 0 bases at J, leaving 8 bases unmatched. Germline loops: CDR1 SGHDT, CDR2 YYEEEE. This CDR3 has 16 amino acids. In DNA, the CDR3 is TGTGCCAGCAGTCCGGGACAGGGATCGTCTAACTATGGCTACACCTTC. This codes for CASSPGQGSSNYGYTF.

Notes on this clone: The same CDR3 can be traced to other DNA sequences in this sample. The chain joins TRBV5-1 to TRBJ2-7; tentative D call: TRBD1 (6 bases). The CDR3 is made up of 12 amino acids. The germline V gene has CDR1 SGHRS and CDR2 YFSETQ. Trimming took 4 bases from V and 5 from J, leaving 10 bases between them. CDR3 in amino acids: CASSAQGNEQYF. For the CDR3, the DNA is TGCGCCAGCAGCGCCCAGGGGAACGAGCAGTACTTC. Full variable domain (outside the CDR3, taken from reference TRBV5-1 and TRBJ2-7): KAGVTQTPRYLIKTRGQQVTLSCSPISGHRSVSWYQQTPGQGLQFLFEYFSETQRNKGNFPGRFSGRQFSNSRSEMNVSTLELGDSALYLCASSAQGNEQYFGPGTRLTVT.

This rearrangement joins TRBV19 to TRBJ1-6; 9 bases match TRBD1. The CDR3 covers 15 residues. V was pared by 6 bases and J by 10 bases, with 10 bases of the junction left unmatched. The V gene's germline CDR1 is LNHDA and CDR2 SQIVND (reference sequence). CDR3 sequence: CASRSKGQGRSPLHF. CDR3 coding DNA: TGTGCCAGTAGGAGCAAAGGACAGGGGAGATCACCCCTCCACTTT.

The rearrangement links TRBV6-5 to TRBJ2-5; D is unclear. Matching the DNA end better, TRBJ2-7 makes the J call doubtful. The CDR3 runs to 13 residues. The V gene's germline CDR1 is MNHEY and CDR2 SVGAGI. In nucleotides, the CDR3 is TGTGCCAGCAGTCGACTGAGCTCCTACGAGCAGTACTTC. This translates into CASSRLSSYEQYF.

The CDR3 DNA reads TGTGCCAGCAGTGAAAGGACTTTCTCTGGGGCTTTCTTT. It translates to CASSERTFSGAFF. The rearrangement joins TRBV6-5 to TRBJ1-1; D is ambiguous. The ends were cut back, 5 bases at V and 11 bases at J, with 18 bases in the middle. This CDR3 contains 13 residues. Germline CDR1 is MNHEY and CDR2 is SVGAGI.

In its sample, this clone was seen a few times. This chain uses TRBV29-1 with TRBJ2-5, with D possibly matching TRBD1 (5 bases). CDR3 length: 14 amino acids. V was clipped by 0 bases and J by 5 bases, with 13 bases between them. Germline lookup yields CDR1 SQVTM and CDR2 ANQGSEA. CDR3 sequence (DNA): TGCAGCGTTGAAGATCTTTCAGGGCGGGAGACCCAGTACTTC. Translation gives CSVEDLSGRETQYF.